A selection of T cell receptor beta chains follows, all from one sample in a study of T cells in Graves' hyperthyroidism and ophthalmopathy. TCRdb re-derived calls from the multiplex PCR reads in MiXCR, one entry per CDR3 protein. The data show a few hundred thousand distinct CDR3 sequences, roughly 50% seen once. The sample taken for sequencing was peripheral blood or thyroid tissue (not recorded which). These receptors were taken from a woman aged 18-29 years with Graves' hyperthyroidism. The CDR3 runs from the conserved cysteine through the conserved F or W. D genes are given only for firm matches. Rows may omit the clone size; those that give it use once, few, many or a size class.

many	TRBJ1-6	TRBV12-3/TRBV12-4	-	CASRNGIDSPLHF	TGTGCCAGCAGGAACGGGATCGATTCACCCCTCCACTTT
-	TRBJ1-1	TRBV20-1	-	CSASDPGNTEAFF	TGCAGTGCTAGTGACCCCGGGAACACTGAAGCTTTCTTT
-	TRBJ2-5	TRBV24-1	TRBD2	CATSDPSGRPQETQYF	TGTGCCACCAGTGATCCTAGCGGGCGGCCCCAGGAGACCCAGTACTTC
-	TRBJ1-2	TRBV20-1	-	CSAGDAPNYGYTF	TGCAGTGCGGGGGACGCACCAAACTATGGCTACACCTTC
-	TRBJ1-5	TRBV10-3	-	CAISESGGGGQPQHF	TGTGCCATCAGTGAGTCGGGTGGGGGTGGTCAGCCCCAGCATTTT
many	TRBJ2-5	TRBV12-3/TRBV12-4	TRBD1	CASSPTDRGHETQYF	TGTGCCAGCAGCCCTACGGACAGGGGGCATGAGACCCAGTACTTC
-	TRBJ2-7	TRBV7-8	-	CASSLRQGLSYEQYF	TGTGCCAGCAGCCTCAGACAGGGACTCTCCTACGAGCAGTACTTC
-	TRBJ1-6	TRBV2	-	CASSPGRRGGPLHF	TGTGCCAGCAGCCCGGGACGACGGGGAGGACCCCTCCACTTT
few	TRBJ1-3	TRBV2	-	CASSPPGGPRNTIYF	TGTGCCAGCAGTCCCCCTGGGGGTCCACGAAACACCATATATTTT
-	TRBJ1-1	TRBV2	-	CASTLGTAFF	TGTGCCAGCACATTGGGGACAGCTTTCTTT
-	TRBJ2-2	TRBV7-7	TRBD2	CASTPAGYTGELFF	TGTGCCAGCACCCCAGCGGGGTACACCGGGGAGCTGTTTTTT
few	TRBJ1-1	TRBV10-3	-	CASSLGIQNTEAFF	TGTGCCAGCAGTTTAGGCATCCAGAACACTGAAGCTTTCTTT
few	TRBJ1-4	TRBV2	-	CASSVGDGKYEKLFF	TGTGCCAGCAGTGTAGGGGACGGGAAATATGAAAAACTGTTTTTT
many	TRBJ2-7	TRBV15	TRBD1	CATSRGGQGAREQYF	TGTGCCACCAGCAGAGGAGGACAGGGGGCGCGTGAGCAGTACTTC
many	TRBJ2-5	TRBV29-1	-	CSVEGVLQETQYF	TGCAGCGTTGAAGGCGTACTCCAAGAGACCCAGTACTTC
-	TRBJ1-1	TRBV25-1	TRBD1	CASRWTGGRNTEAFF	TGTGCCAGCAGGTGGACAGGGGGCAGGAACACTGAAGCTTTCTTT
few	TRBJ2-7	TRBV29-1	-	CSAKDGQGYEQYF	TGCAGCGCAAAAGACGGTCAGGGGTACGAGCAGTACTTC
few	TRBJ1-6	TRBV7-2	TRBD1	CASSLTGIGSPLHF	TGTGCCAGCAGCTTGACAGGGATAGGGTCACCCCTCCACTTT
-	TRBJ1-5	TRBV9	-	CASSAGGGASNQPQHF	TGTGCCAGCAGCGCGGGGGGAGGGGCCAGCAATCAGCCCCAGCATTTT
-	TRBJ1-5	TRBV15	-	CATSRPGTPKETQHF	TGTGCCACCAGCAGACCCGGGACGCCGAAAGAGACCCAGCATTTT
few	TRBJ2-7	TRBV29-1	TRBD1	CSVEDWGTGGGEQYF	TGCAGCGTTGAAGATTGGGGGACAGGGGGCGGCGAGCAGTACTTC
few	TRBJ1-1	TRBV25-1	-	CASSLAGRNTEAFF	TGTGCCAGCAGTCTCGCGGGGAGGAACACTGAAGCTTTCTTT
few	TRBJ2-2	TRBV2	TRBD2	CASSEGLAGNTGELFF	TGTGCCAGCAGTGAAGGACTAGCGGGAAACACCGGGGAGCTGTTTTTT
-	TRBJ2-7	TRBV7-2	-	CASSPRGTWRPEQYF	TGTGCCAGCAGCCCCCGCGGGACATGGCGGCCCGAGCAGTACTTC
few	TRBJ2-7	TRBV7-2	TRBD2	CASSPDSGRAGEQYF	TGTGCCAGCAGCCCCGATAGCGGGAGGGCCGGCGAGCAGTACTTC
-	TRBJ2-5	TRBV2	TRBD1	CASSLKGTGFVGETQYF	TGTGCCAGCAGTTTGAAGGGGACAGGCTTTGTGGGAGAGACCCAGTACTTC
few	TRBJ1-3	TRBV7-6	-	CASSPASPGNTIYF	TGTGCCAGCAGCCCAGCCAGCCCTGGAAACACCATATATTTT
-	TRBJ2-5	TRBV7-2	-	CASSYARQAQYF	TGTGCCAGCAGTTACGCCAGACAGGCCCAGTACTTC
once	TRBJ1-1	TRBV20-1	TRBD1	CSAGQGGAFF	TGCAGTGCTGGACAGGGAGGGGCTTTCTTT
many	TRBJ2-2	TRBV10-3	-	CAISVSSNTGELFF	TGTGCCATCAGTGTTAGCTCGAACACCGGGGAGCTGTTTTTT
many	TRBJ1-5	TRBV20-1	-	CSASSEPQHF	TGCAGTGCTAGTTCTGAGCCCCAGCATTTT
-	TRBJ2-5	TRBV12-3/TRBV12-4	-	CASSFPGVETQYF	TGTGCCAGCAGTTTTCCAGGGGTGGAGACCCAGTACTTC
-	TRBJ1-4	TRBV29-1	-	CSVGRGFSEKLFF	TGCAGCGTGGGGAGGGGGTTCAGTGAAAAACTGTTTTTT
-	TRBJ2-7	TRBV7-6	TRBD1	CASSPFRDSGWEQYF	TGCGCCAGCAGCCCGTTTAGGGACAGCGGATGGGAGCAGTACTTC
-	TRBJ1-1	TRBV12-3/TRBV12-4	-	CASRRARLNTEAFF	TGTGCCAGCAGGCGGGCCAGACTGAACACTGAAGCTTTCTTT
-	TRBJ2-7	TRBV25-1	TRBD1	CASAPGQERYEQYF	TGTGCTAGTGCCCCGGGACAGGAACGCTACGAGCAGTACTTC
many	TRBJ1-3	TRBV7-8	TRBD1	CASSLDRGGNTIYF	TGTGCCAGCAGCTTAGACAGGGGAGGAAACACCATATATTTT
-	TRBJ2-6	TRBV7-9	-	CASSERGGGANVLTF	TGTGCCAGCAGCGAGAGGGGTGGCGGGGCCAACGTCCTGACTTTC
once	TRBJ2-5	TRBV29-1	TRBD2	CSVEAGTRVETQYF	TGCAGCGTTGAAGCCGGGACTAGAGTGGAGACCCAGTACTTC
-	TRBJ2-7	TRBV20-1	TRBD1	CSARDKGAGSYEQYF	TGCAGTGCTAGAGATAAGGGGGCAGGGTCCTACGAGCAGTACTTC